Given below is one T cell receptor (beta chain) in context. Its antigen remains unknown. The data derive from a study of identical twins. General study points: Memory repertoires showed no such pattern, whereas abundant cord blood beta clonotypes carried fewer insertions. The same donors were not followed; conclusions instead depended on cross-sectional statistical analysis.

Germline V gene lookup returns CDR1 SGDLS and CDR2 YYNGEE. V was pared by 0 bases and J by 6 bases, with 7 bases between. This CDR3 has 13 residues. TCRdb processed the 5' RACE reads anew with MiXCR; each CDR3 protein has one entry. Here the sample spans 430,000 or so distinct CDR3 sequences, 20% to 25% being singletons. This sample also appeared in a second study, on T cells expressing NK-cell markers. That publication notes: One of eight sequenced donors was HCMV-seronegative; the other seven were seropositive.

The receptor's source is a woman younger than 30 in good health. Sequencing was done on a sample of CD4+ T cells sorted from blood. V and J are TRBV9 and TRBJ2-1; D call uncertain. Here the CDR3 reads CASSVEARNEQFF. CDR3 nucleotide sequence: TGTGCCAGCAGCGTAGAAGCGCGCAATGAGCAGTTCTTC.